The TCR beta chain under discussion was sequenced for a study of identical twins. The CDR3 is 16 amino acids. Germline V gene lookup returns CDR1 KGHDR and CDR2 SFDVKD. Losses at the gene ends were 3 bases for V and 4 bases for J; bases not matched to a gene: 9. A template switching step contributed a universal primer site, while unique molecular identifiers were present in the cDNA. TCRdb re-derived calls from the 5' RACE reads in MiXCR, one entry per CDR3 protein. The table lists about 530,000 distinct CDR3 sequences, about a fifth of them singletons. Of note for this clonotype: Its specificity is not known.

General study points: Excess twin sharing in beta out-of-frame sequences was weaker.

A further study also used this sample, focusing on yellow fever vaccine responses in identical twins. According to that study: Twins reportedly had a vaccine T cell response that seemed partly convergent, partly personalized.

The chain carries TRBV24-1 and TRBJ2-3, with TRBD2 matching 7 bases. What was sequenced was CD4+ T cells sorted from blood. This TCR derives from a woman aged 18 to 35 in good health. DNA for the CDR3: TGTGCCACCAGTGATCCCCGACTAGCCACCTCAGATACGCAGTATTTT. The encoded protein is CATSDPRLATSDTQYF.